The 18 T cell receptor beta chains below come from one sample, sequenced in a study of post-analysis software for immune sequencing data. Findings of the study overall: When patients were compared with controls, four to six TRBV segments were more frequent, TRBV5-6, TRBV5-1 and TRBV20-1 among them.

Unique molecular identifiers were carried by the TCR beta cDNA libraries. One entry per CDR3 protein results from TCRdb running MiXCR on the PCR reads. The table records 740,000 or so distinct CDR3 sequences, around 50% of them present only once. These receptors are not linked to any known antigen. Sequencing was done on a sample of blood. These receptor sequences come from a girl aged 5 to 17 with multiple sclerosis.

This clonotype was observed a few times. CDR3 protein: CSASPGTGGETQYF. In DNA, the CDR3 is TGCAGTGCTAGCCCCGGGACGGGAGGAGAGACCCAGTACTTC. The chain has TRBV20-1 and TRBJ2-5, with 7 nucleotides matching TRBD2. This CDR3 comprises 14 residues. Germline assignment: CDR1 DFQATT and CDR2 SNEGSKA (reference sequence). After removal of 3 bases from V and 4 bases from J, the junction contained 8 bases not matched to a gene.

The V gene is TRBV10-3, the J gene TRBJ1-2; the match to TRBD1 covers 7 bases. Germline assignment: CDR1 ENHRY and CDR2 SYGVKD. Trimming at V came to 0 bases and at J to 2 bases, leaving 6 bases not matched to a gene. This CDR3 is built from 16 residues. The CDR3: CAISESIQGTNYGYTF. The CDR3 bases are TGTGCCATCAGTGAGTCGATACAGGGGACGAACTATGGCTACACCTTC.

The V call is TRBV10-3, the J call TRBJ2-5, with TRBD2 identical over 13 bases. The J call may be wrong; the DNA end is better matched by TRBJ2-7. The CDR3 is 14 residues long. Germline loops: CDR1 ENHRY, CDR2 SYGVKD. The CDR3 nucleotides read TGTGCCATCAGCAAACTAGCGGGAGGGTCCGAGCAGTACTTC. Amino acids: CAISKLAGGSEQYF.

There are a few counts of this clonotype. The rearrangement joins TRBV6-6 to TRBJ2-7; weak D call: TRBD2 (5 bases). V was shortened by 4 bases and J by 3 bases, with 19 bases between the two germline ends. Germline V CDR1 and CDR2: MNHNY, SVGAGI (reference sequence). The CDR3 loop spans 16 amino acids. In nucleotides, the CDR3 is TGTGCCAGCAGTTCCCCGGGTCGGGCCGGGAACTACGAGCAGTACTTC. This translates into CASSSPGRAGNYEQYF.

Here the CDR3 reads CASSSWTSGYSDTQYF. The CDR3 DNA follows: TGTGCCAGCAGCTCGTGGACTAGCGGGTATTCAGATACGCAGTATTTT. V and J are TRBV7-3 and TRBJ2-3; 11 bases fit TRBD2. The germline V gene has CDR1 SGHTA and CDR2 FQGTGA. There are 16 residues in the CDR3. V lost 4 bases and J lost 4; bases outside the gene matches: 7.

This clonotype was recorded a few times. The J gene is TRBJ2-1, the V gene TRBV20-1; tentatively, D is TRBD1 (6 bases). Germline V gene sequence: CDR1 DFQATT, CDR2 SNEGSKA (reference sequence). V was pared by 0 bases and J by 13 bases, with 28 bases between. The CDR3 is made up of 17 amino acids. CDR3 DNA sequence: TGCAGTGCTAGAGATCCCAAGGGACACTCCCGTGGCGTGTATCAGTTCTTC. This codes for CSARDPKGHSRGVYQFF.

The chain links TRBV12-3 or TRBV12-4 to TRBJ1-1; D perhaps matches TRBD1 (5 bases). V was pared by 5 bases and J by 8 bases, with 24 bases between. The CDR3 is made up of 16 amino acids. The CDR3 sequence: CASSPPGWGGWDEAFF. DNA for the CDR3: TGTGCCAGCAGTCCGCCCGGGTGGGGAGGTTGGGACGAAGCTTTCTTT.

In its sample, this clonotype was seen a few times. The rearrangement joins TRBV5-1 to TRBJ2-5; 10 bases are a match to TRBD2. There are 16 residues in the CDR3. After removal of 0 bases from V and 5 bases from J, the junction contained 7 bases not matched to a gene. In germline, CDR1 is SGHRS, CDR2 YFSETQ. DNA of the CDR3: TGCGCCAGCAGCTTGGATCCAGCGGGAGGGCGGGAGACCCAGTACTTC. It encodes CASSLDPAGGRETQYF.

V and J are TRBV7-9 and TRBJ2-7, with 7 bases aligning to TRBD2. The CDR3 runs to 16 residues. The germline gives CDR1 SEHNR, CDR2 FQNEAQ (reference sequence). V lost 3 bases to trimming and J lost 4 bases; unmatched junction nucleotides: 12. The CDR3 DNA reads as TGTGCCAGCAGCTTCCCCGGGGGGTTTATCCCTTACGAGCAGTACTTC. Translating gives CASSFPGGFIPYEQYF.

Written as DNA, the CDR3 is TGTGCCAGCAGCTTTCCGGGACTAGCGGCAGTAACTACGGTCTACAATGAGCAGTTCTTC. This sequence encodes CASSFPGLAAVTTVYNEQFF. The chain uses TRBV7-2 and TRBJ2-1; 11 positions match TRBD2. V gave up 3 bases and J gave up 3 bases; unmatched junction bases: 16. CDR3 length: 20 residues. In germline, CDR1 is SGHTA, CDR2 FQGNSA.

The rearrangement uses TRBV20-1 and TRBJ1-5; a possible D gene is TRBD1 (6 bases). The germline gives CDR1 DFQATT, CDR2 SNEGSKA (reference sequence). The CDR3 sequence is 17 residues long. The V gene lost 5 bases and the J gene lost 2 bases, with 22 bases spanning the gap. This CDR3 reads CSAFRDMRISGNQPQHF. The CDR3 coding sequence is TGCAGTGCTTTCCGGGACATGAGGATTTCAGGCAATCAGCCCCAGCATTTT.

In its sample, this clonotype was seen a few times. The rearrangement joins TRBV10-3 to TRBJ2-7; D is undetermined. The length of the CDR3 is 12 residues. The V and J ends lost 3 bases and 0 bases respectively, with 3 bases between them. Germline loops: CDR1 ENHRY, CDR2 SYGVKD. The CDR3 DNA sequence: TGTGCCATCAGTGAAGACTCCTACGAGCAGTACTTC. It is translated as CAISEDSYEQYF.

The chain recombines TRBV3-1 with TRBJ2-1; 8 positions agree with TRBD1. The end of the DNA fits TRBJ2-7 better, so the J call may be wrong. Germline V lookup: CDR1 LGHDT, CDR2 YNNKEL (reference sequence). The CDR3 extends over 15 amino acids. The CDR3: CASSQAGQGSTEQYF. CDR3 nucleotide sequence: TGTGCCAGCAGCCAAGCCGGACAGGGTTCCACCGAGCAGTACTTC.

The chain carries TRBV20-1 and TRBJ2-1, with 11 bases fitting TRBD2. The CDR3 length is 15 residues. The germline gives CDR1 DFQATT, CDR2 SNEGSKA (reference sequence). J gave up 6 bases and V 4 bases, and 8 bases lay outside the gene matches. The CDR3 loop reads CSATRATSGINEQFF. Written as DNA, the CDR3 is TGCAGTGCTACGAGGGCGACTAGCGGGATCAATGAGCAGTTCTTC.

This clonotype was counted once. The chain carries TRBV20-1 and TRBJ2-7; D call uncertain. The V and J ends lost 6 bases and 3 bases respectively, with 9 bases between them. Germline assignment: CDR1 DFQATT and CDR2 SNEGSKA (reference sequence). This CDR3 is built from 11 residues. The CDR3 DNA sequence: TGCAGTGCCAGTCAACGCTACGAGCAGTACTTC. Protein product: CSASQRYEQYF.

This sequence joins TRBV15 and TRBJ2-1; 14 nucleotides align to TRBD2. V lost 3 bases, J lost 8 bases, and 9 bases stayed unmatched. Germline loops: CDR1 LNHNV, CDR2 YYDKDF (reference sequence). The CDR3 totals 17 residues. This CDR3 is CATSSPGTSGRVDEQFF. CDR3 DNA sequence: TGTGCCACCAGCAGCCCCGGGACTAGCGGGAGAGTTGATGAGCAGTTCTTC.

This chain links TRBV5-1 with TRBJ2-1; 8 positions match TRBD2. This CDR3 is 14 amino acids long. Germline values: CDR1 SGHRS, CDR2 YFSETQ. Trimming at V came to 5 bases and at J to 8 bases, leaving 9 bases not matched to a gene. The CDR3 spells CASRYTGTRDEQFF. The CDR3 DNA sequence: TGCGCCAGCAGATATACCGGGACTAGAGATGAGCAGTTCTTC.

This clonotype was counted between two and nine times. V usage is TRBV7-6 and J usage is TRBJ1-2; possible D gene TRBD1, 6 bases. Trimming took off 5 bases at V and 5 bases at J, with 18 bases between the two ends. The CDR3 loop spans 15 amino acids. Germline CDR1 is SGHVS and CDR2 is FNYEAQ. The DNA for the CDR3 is TGTGCCAGCAGCCCCGGCCAGGGGCTAGGGTATGGCTACACCTTC. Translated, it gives CASSPGQGLGYGYTF.